These 11 T cell receptor beta chains share one sample of origin, sequenced in a study of prognosis after radiotherapy for stage I lung cancer. Amplicons of TCR beta CDR3 were generated from genomic DNA by two-round multiplex PCR. The authors ran first-round PCR with primers specific to each TRBV and TRBJ gene. TCRdb processed the multiplex PCR reads anew with MiXCR; each CDR3 protein has one entry. The profile shows around 19,000 distinct CDR3 sequences, 45% to 70% of them singletons. The sample in question was PBMCs, obtained before or after stereotactic body radiation therapy (not recorded which). The receptor set was obtained from a donor aged 50 or older with non-small cell lung cancer.

By proportion, this clonotype is medium-sized. This chain uses TRBV2 with TRBJ2-1; D is perhaps TRBD2 (7 bases). Looked up from germline, CDR1 is SNHLY and CDR2 is FYNNEI. CDR3 length equals 14 residues. V was shortened by 6 bases and J by 3 bases, with 12 bases between the two germline ends. CDR3 residues: CASRGGAGYNEQFF. DNA for the CDR3: TGTGCCAGCAGAGGGGGGGCGGGCTACAATGAGCAGTTCTTC.

This clonotype was seen ten or more times. The genes are TRBV6-2 or TRBV6-3 and TRBJ1-4; no firm D call. V dropped 5 bases and J dropped 1 base, with 8 bases sitting between them. This CDR3 contains 14 residues. CDR1 is MNHEY and CDR2 is SVGEGT in the germline V gene. CDR3 coding DNA: TGTGCCAGCAGTGAGGGAGGAACTAATGAAAAACTGTTTTTT. Its protein product is CASSEGGTNEKLFF.

In this sample, this clonotype turned up many times. The chain links TRBV3-1 to TRBJ2-3; the match to TRBD2 covers 11 bases. V was pared by 4 bases and J by 0 bases, with 9 bases of the junction left unmatched. The CDR3 is made up of 18 amino acids. Germline lookup yields CDR1 LGHDT and CDR2 YNNKEL (reference sequence). The chain's CDR3 is CASSLPTGTSGSTDTQYF. The DNA for the CDR3 is TGTGCCAGCAGCCTACCGACGGGGACTAGCGGTAGCACAGATACGCAGTATTTT.

This clonotype was observed many times. The chain uses TRBV2 and TRBJ1-2, with TRBD1 matching over 7 bases. Germline trimming cut 2 bases from V and 2 bases from J; bases unmatched to any gene: 2. Germline lookup yields CDR1 SNHLY and CDR2 FYNNEI. CDR3 length equals 14 residues. CDR3 in DNA: TGTGCCAGCAGTGAAAAGGGGGCGAACTATGGCTACACCTTC. Protein product: CASSEKGANYGYTF.

The chain couples TRBV27 to TRBJ2-6; D is possibly TRBD1 or TRBD2 (6 bases each). The CDR3 spans 16 residues. Germline CDR1 MNHEY, CDR2 SMNVEV (reference sequence). The V and J ends lost 1 base and 0 bases respectively, with 7 bases between them. CDR3 coding DNA: TGTGCCAGCAGTTTATGGGGGGCCTCTGGGGCCAACGTCCTGACTTTC. Amino acids: CASSLWGASGANVLTF.

The V and J genes are TRBV6-2 or TRBV6-3 and TRBJ2-3; 7 positions agree with TRBD1. Trimming took 5 bases from V and 4 from J; bases not matched to a gene: 6. The germline V gene has CDR1 MNHEY and CDR2 SVGEGT. The CDR3 loop spans 14 amino acids. The DNA for the CDR3 is TGTGCCAGCAGTGCTACAGGGGTACCAGATACGCAGTATTTT. This encodes CASSATGVPDTQYF.

As for this clonotype: Given a far larger clone just one base away, this is likely a sequencing read error. The chain joins TRBV4-1 to TRBJ2-1, with 9 positions matching TRBD1. With 4 bases clipped from V and 10 bases from J, the junction kept 11 bases outside the gene matches. Germline loops: CDR1 MGHRA, CDR2 YSYEKL. The length of the CDR3 is 15 residues. The CDR3 DNA reads as TGCGCCAGCAGCCCGGAAGGACAGGGGTCCTACGAGCAGTTCTTC. Encoded protein: CASSPEGQGSYEQFF.

The chain employs TRBV27 and TRBJ2-3; 9 bases match TRBD2. Trimming cost V 2 bases and J 2 bases; bases outside gene matches: 14. CDR3 length: 19 residues. Germline CDR1 is MNHEY and CDR2 is SMNVEV (reference sequence). DNA for the CDR3: TGTGCCAGCAGTTTAGGGACTAGCTGGACCCTCTTATCCACAGATACGCAGTATTTT. Translation: CASSLGTSWTLLSTDTQYF.

V gene TRBV5-1 combines with J gene TRBJ2-2, with D perhaps TRBD1 (5 bases). Germline V CDR1 and CDR2: SGHRS, YFSETQ. The CDR3 has 15 amino acids. Trimming stripped 4 bases from V and 1 base from J, with 11 bases between. The chain's CDR3 is CASSLQGLNTGELFF. The CDR3 coding sequence is TGCGCCAGCAGCCTGCAGGGATTGAACACCGGGGAGCTGTTTTTT.

As concerns this clonotype: One end of the junction does not line up with germline, which may come from a read error. The chain employs TRBV27 and TRBJ1-1; a weak D match, TRBD1 (5 bases). Germline values: CDR1 MNHEY, CDR2 SMNVEV (reference sequence). This CDR3 is 13 amino acids long. The CDR3 region has the DNA TGTGCCAGCAGTTTCGACAGTAACACCGAAGCTTTCTTT. It translates to CASSFDSNTEAFF.

This clonotype was found many times. V gene TRBV7-6 combines with J gene TRBJ2-2; D perhaps matches TRBD2 (5 bases). V was trimmed by 3 bases and J by 5 bases, leaving 7 bases between them. Germline V gene data show CDR1 as SGHVS and CDR2 as FNYEAQ. The CDR3 length is 13 residues. The CDR3, as DNA: TGTGCCAGCAGCTTGGACTGGACCGGGGAGCTGTTTTTT. It translates to CASSLDWTGELFF.